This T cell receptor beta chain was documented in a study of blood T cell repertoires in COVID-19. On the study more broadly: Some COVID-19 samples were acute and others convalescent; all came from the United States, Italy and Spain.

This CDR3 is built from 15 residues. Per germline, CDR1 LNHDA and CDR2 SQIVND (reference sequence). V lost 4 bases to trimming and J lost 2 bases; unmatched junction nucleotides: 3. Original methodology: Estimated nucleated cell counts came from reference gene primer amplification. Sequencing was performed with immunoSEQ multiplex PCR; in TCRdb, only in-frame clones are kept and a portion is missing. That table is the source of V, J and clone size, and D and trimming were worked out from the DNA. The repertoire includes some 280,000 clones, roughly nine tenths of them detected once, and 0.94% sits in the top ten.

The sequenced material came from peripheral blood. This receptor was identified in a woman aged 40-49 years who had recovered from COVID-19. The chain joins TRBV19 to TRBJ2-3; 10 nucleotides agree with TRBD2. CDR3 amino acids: CASSTLAGDTDTQYF. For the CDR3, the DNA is TGTGCCAGTAGTACCCTAGCGGGAGACACAGATACGCAGTATTTT.